This TCR beta chain originates from a study of CD8+ T cells in alopecia areata. Study findings and constraints: Tofacitinib yielded significantly lower scalp clonality and fewer expanded CD8+ clones among the top 100.

Treatment defined: oral pan-JAK inhibitor, 5-10 mg twice daily. About this clone: What it recognizes is unknown.

The authors extracted RNA and reverse transcribed it into cDNA as the sequencing template. Produced via immunoSEQ multiplex PCR; TCRdb's table is partial and in-frame only. The table has about 92,000 clones, roughly two fifths seen once. The CDR3 is made up of 14 amino acids. CDR1 and CDR2 (germline): MNHNS, SASEGT. J gave up 5 bases and V 6 bases, and 7 bases lay outside the gene matches. The rearrangement uses TRBV6-1 and TRBJ1-5, with 7 bases matching TRBD1. This clonotype was obtained from a human donor with alopecia areata. The input for sequencing was CD8+ T cells sorted from blood, taken at week 24, from a patient treated with tofacitinib. The CDR3, as DNA: TGTGCCAGCAGCCGACAGGGAGAGCATCAGCCCCAGCATTTT. Translating it yields CASSRQGEHQPQHF.